One and the same sample provided the 25 T cell receptor beta chains below, sequenced in a study of T cell repertoires in cytomegalovirus infection. TCRdb independently ran MiXCR on the reads; one entry per CDR3 protein. The data show 200,000 or so distinct CDR3 sequences, roughly 27% seen once. Sequencing input: PBMCs. Source of these receptors: a human donor in good health (CMV status not recorded). Some clones in this sample may be carry-over from other donors' samples.

This clonotype was detected a few times. This chain joins TRBV7-3 and TRBJ2-2; D not certain. CDR1 and CDR2 from the germline V gene are SGHTA and FQGTGA. The CDR3 has 16 amino acids. Trimming pared 3 bases from V and 6 bases from J, leaving 17 bases between. The CDR3 loop reads CASSFGDPGVSGELFF. The CDR3 nucleotides are TGTGCCAGCAGCTTCGGAGATCCTGGGGTTTCCGGGGAGCTGTTTTTT. The whole variable domain, remainder taken from reference TRBV7-3 and TRBJ2-2, is GAGVSQTPSNKVTEKGKYVELRCDPISGHTALYWYRQSLGQGPEFLIYFQGTGAADDSGLPNDRFFAVRPEGSVSTLKIQRTERGDSAVYLCASSFGDPGVSGELFFGEGSRLTVL.

This clonotype has more than one count but fewer than ten. The chain couples TRBV10-3 to TRBJ2-7, with 8 bases aligning to TRBD1. Germline V gives CDR1 ENHRY, CDR2 SYGVKD. The V gene end was trimmed by 10 bases and the J gene end by 6 bases; junction bases not matched to a gene: 17. This CDR3 has 15 amino acids. CDR3 bases: TGTGCCACACATTCCACCCAGGGGGCGAACACCGAGCAGTACTTC. Encoded protein: CATHSTQGANTEQYF.

The chain combines TRBV7-6 with TRBJ2-3, with D perhaps assigned TRBD1 or TRBD2 (5 bases each). Germline CDR1 reads SGHVS; CDR2 reads FNYEAQ. The V and J ends lost 5 bases and 5 bases respectively, with 14 bases between them. The CDR3 length is 14 residues. CDR3 amino acids: CASSVYRGLDTQYF. The CDR3 nucleotides read TGTGCCAGCAGCGTGTACCGGGGCCTAGATACGCAGTATTTT.

V and J are TRBV7-9 and TRBJ2-7; the D gene is possibly TRBD2 (6 bases). V lost 5 bases and J 2 bases, leaving 13 bases between the germline ends. This CDR3 region has 14 residues. The V gene's germline CDR1 is SEHNR and CDR2 FQNEAQ (reference sequence). In DNA form, the CDR3 reads TGTGCCAGCAGCCCGGGACTGTTCACCTACGAGCAGTACTTC. As protein: CASSPGLFTYEQYF.

The V gene is TRBV3-1, the J gene TRBJ1-2; a possible D gene is TRBD1 (6 bases). This CDR3 spans 14 amino acids. Germline values: CDR1 LGHDT, CDR2 YNNKEL (reference sequence). V dropped 0 bases and J dropped 7 bases, with 12 bases sitting between them. The CDR3 DNA reads as TGTGCCAGCAGCCAAGACACAGGGTTTCTTGGCTACACCTTC. Translation: CASSQDTGFLGYTF. The whole variable domain, remainder taken from reference TRBV3-1 and TRBJ1-2, is DTAVSQTPKYLVTQMGNDKSIKCEQNLGHDTMYWYKQDSKKFLKIMFSYNNKELIINETVPNRFSPKSPDKAHLNLHINSLELGDSAVYFCASSQDTGFLGYTFGSGTRLTVV.

CDR3 amino acids: CASSQQFRTGPAFF. In DNA form, the CDR3 reads TGTGCCAGCAGCCAGCAATTCCGGACAGGGCCAGCTTTCTTT. The rearrangement joins TRBV7-2 to TRBJ1-1; 8 bases align to TRBD1. CDR1 SGHTA and CDR2 FQGNSA come from the germline V gene. The V and J ends lost 5 bases and 10 bases, in that order; junction bases with no gene match: 12. The CDR3 runs to 14 residues.

In its sample, this clonotype was seen a few times. The V call is TRBV7-3, the J call TRBJ1-5; possible D gene TRBD1, 5 bases. The CDR3 length is 15 residues. Trimming removed 4 bases from V and 4 bases from J, with 14 bases in between. CDR1 and CDR2 (germline): SGHTA, FQGTGA. In DNA, the CDR3 is TGTGCCAGCAGCTGGGGCGGGGCCAATAATCAGCCCCAGCATTTT. This codes for CASSWGGANNQPQHF.

This clonotype was observed a handful of times. This rearrangement joins TRBV4-1 to TRBJ2-5; 8 nucleotides line up with TRBD1. The germline CDR1 and CDR2 sequences are MGHRA and YSYEKL. This CDR3 has 16 amino acids. V was pared by 4 bases and J by 0 bases, with 7 bases of the junction left unmatched. The CDR3 protein is CASSLGRGQHQETQYF. The CDR3 DNA reads as TGCGCCAGCAGCCTTGGCAGGGGGCAACACCAAGAGACCCAGTACTTC.

This clonotype has only a few counts. V is TRBV5-4 and J is TRBJ2-7, with D possibly TRBD1 on 5 matching bases. CDR3 length equals 13 residues. The V and J ends lost 0 bases and 4 bases respectively, with 8 bases between them. Per germline, CDR1 SGHNT and CDR2 YYREEE (reference sequence). CDR3 nucleotide sequence: TGTGCCAGCAGCTTGGCTCAGGGTTACGAGCAGTACTTC. This translates into CASSLAQGYEQYF.

This clonotype was detected only a few times. J is TRBJ1-1 and V is TRBV7-9, with D hard to call. Germline lookup yields CDR1 SEHNR and CDR2 FQNEAQ (reference sequence). CDR3 length equals 15 residues. Trimming removed 4 bases from V and 0 bases from J, with 12 bases in between. CDR3 region: CASSSRETLNTEAFF. In DNA form, the CDR3 reads TGTGCCAGCAGCTCTCGTGAGACACTGAACACTGAAGCTTTCTTT.

This clonotype was found a few times. The chain has TRBV6-2 or TRBV6-3 and TRBJ2-5; a weak D match, TRBD1 (6 bases). CDR3 size: 14 residues. Germline-derived CDR1 and CDR2 are MNHEY and SVGEGT. V lost 7 bases to trimming and J lost 1 base, with 13 bases between them. The CDR3 reads CASINPTGQETQYF. In nucleotides, the CDR3 is TGTGCCAGCATTAATCCGACAGGCCAAGAGACCCAGTACTTC.

The sample holds a few counts of this clonotype. This chain uses TRBV7-3 with TRBJ1-4, with TRBD1 as a possible D gene (5 bases). Germline assignment: CDR1 SGHTA and CDR2 FQGTGA. Deletions cut 3 bases from V and 1 base from J, with 18 bases between. The CDR3 spans 18 residues. CDR3 nucleotides: TGTGCCAGCAGCTTCCCGAGGTGGGGGGGGGGAACTAATGAAAAACTGTTTTTT. Amino acid sequence: CASSFPRWGGGTNEKLFF.

The sample holds one count of this clonotype. This chain connects TRBV9 to TRBJ1-5, with a possible D match to TRBD1 (5 bases). The germline V and J ends were trimmed by 3 bases and 2 bases, with 15 bases remaining between them. CDR1 SGDLS and CDR2 YYNGEE come from the germline V gene. The CDR3 is 16 residues long. This CDR3 reads CASSAGTGIGNQPQHF. DNA for the CDR3: TGTGCCAGCAGCGCCGGGACCGGGATCGGCAATCAGCCCCAGCATTTT.

The rearrangement links TRBV12-3 or TRBV12-4 to TRBJ1-2; a weak D match, TRBD1 (6 bases). The V gene lost 3 bases and the J gene lost 8 bases, with 10 bases spanning the gap. The CDR3 runs 12 residues. This CDR3 is CASSFTGKGYTF. The CDR3 DNA follows: TGTGCCAGCAGTTTCACAGGGAAGGGCTACACCTTC.

V and J are TRBV5-1 and TRBJ2-7, with D perhaps matching TRBD1 (5 bases). V lost 0 bases and J 0 bases, leaving 7 bases between the germline ends. The CDR3 length is 14 residues. Germline CDR1 is SGHRS and CDR2 is YFSETQ. DNA for the CDR3: TGCGCCAGCAGCTTGGAAGGGGACTCCTACGAGCAGTACTTC. Its translation is CASSLEGDSYEQYF. Combining the CDR3 with reference TRBV5-1 and TRBJ2-7 gives the whole variable domain KAGVTQTPRYLIKTRGQQVTLSCSPISGHRSVSWYQQTPGQGLQFLFEYFSETQRNKGNFPGRFSGRQFSNSRSEMNVSTLELGDSALYLCASSLEGDSYEQYFGPGTRLTVT.

V gene TRBV5-1 combines with J gene TRBJ2-2; 7 bases line up with TRBD1. The CDR3 length is 13 residues. Germline assignment: CDR1 SGHRS and CDR2 YFSETQ. V shed 9 bases and J 4 bases; nucleotides not matched to a gene: 6. The CDR3 loop reads CATRQGSTGELFF. The CDR3 DNA reads as TGCGCCACCCGACAGGGAAGCACCGGGGAGCTGTTTTTT.

This clonotype was seen at least ten times. V gene TRBV7-2 combines with J gene TRBJ1-5; a possible D gene is TRBD1 (5 bases). Germline-derived CDR1 and CDR2 are SGHTA and FQGNSA. V was trimmed by 0 bases and J by 2 bases, leaving 11 bases between them. The CDR3 spans 16 residues. CDR3 amino acids: CASSLAGAGGNQPQHF. The CDR3 bases are TGTGCCAGCAGCTTAGCTGGGGCCGGGGGCAATCAGCCCCAGCATTTT. The entire variable domain, with the rest obtained from reference TRBV7-2 and TRBJ1-5, is as follows: GAGVSQSPSNKVTEKGKDVELRCDPISGHTALYWYRQSLGQGLEFLIYFQGNSAPDKSGLPSDRFSAERTGGSVSTLTIQRTQQEDSAVYLCASSLAGAGGNQPQHFGDGTRLSIL.

This clonotype was seen only a few times. This chain uses TRBV29-1 with TRBJ2-3, with D perhaps matching TRBD1 (5 bases). The CDR3 runs 9 residues. Per germline, CDR1 SQVTM and CDR2 ANQGSEA. The germline V and J ends were trimmed by 6 bases and 10 bases, with 8 bases remaining between them. The CDR3 DNA reads TGCAGCGTCCAGGGTGCGCAGTATTTT. Protein sequence: CSVQGAQYF.

This clonotype was observed many times. The rearrangement uses TRBV5-6 and TRBJ2-1; TRBD1 might be the D (5 bases). The V end was cut by 0 bases, the J end by 6 bases, with 13 bases between. The CDR3 spans 15 residues. Germline V gene lookup returns CDR1 SGHDT and CDR2 YYEEEE. The CDR3 DNA follows: TGTGCCAGCAGCTTGGAAATAAGGGGTGGCAATGAGCAGTTCTTC. Translation: CASSLEIRGGNEQFF.

This clonotype was found a few times. The chain links TRBV11-2 to TRBJ1-4; 8 bases agree with TRBD1. Germline CDR1 reads SGHAT; CDR2 reads FQNNGV. Unmatched junction bases numbered 8, after V lost 0 bases and J lost 8 bases. The CDR3 is made up of 16 amino acids. This chain's CDR3 is CASSLDFGQGAEKLFF. The CDR3 region has the DNA TGTGCCAGCAGCTTAGATTTCGGGCAGGGGGCCGAAAAACTGTTTTTT.

This clonotype was detected a few times. This chain joins TRBV20-1 and TRBJ1-2; 12 bases align to TRBD1. Germline CDR1 reads DFQATT; CDR2 reads SNEGSKA (reference sequence). J lost 6 bases, V lost 6 bases, and 5 bases had no gene match. This CDR3 has 13 amino acids. This chain's CDR3 is CSAQGQGADGYTF. The CDR3 DNA reads TGCAGTGCCCAGGGACAGGGGGCGGATGGCTACACCTTC.

In its sample, this clonotype was seen many times. The V call is TRBV12-3 or TRBV12-4, the J call TRBJ2-4; 11 bases fit TRBD1. CDR3 size: 15 residues. With V trimmed by 5 bases and J by 8 bases, 8 bases remained unmatched. The CDR3 protein is CASSRTGGGGYIQYF. In nucleotides, the CDR3 is TGTGCCAGCAGTCGGACAGGGGGCGGAGGTTACATTCAGTACTTC.

This clonotype was observed many times. J is TRBJ1-6 and V is TRBV28; a weak D match, TRBD1 (5 bases). The CDR3 runs 14 residues. The V and J ends lost 3 bases and 10 bases respectively, with 13 bases between them. CDR1 MDHEN and CDR2 SYDVKM come from the germline V gene. The CDR3 nucleotides read TGTGCCAGCAGTTTCCCAGGGAGGGACTCACCCCTCCACTTT. The encoded protein is CASSFPGRDSPLHF.

This clonotype has only a few counts. The V gene is TRBV7-3, the J gene TRBJ2-7, with TRBD1 identical over 9 bases. The germline gives CDR1 SGHTA, CDR2 FQGTGA. J gave up 5 bases and V 5 bases, and 4 bases lay outside the gene matches. The CDR3 contains 13 residues. CDR3 sequence (DNA): TGTGCCAGCAGCCTCCGGGACAGGGACGAGCAGTACTTC. Translated: CASSLRDRDEQYF. The whole variable domain, remainder taken from reference TRBV7-3 and TRBJ2-7, is GAGVSQTPSNKVTEKGKYVELRCDPISGHTALYWYRQSLGQGPEFLIYFQGTGAADDSGLPNDRFFAVRPEGSVSTLKIQRTERGDSAVYLCASSLRDRDEQYFGPGTRLTVT.

The chain recombines TRBV27 with TRBJ1-5; the match to TRBD1 covers 11 bases. The trim removed 5 bases at V and 4 bases at J, leaving 7 bases unmatched. The germline CDR1 and CDR2 sequences are MNHEY and SMNVEV (reference sequence). The CDR3 contains 16 residues. The chain's CDR3 is CASSARTGGLNQPQHF. The CDR3 region has the DNA TGTGCCAGCAGTGCCCGGACAGGGGGCTTGAATCAGCCCCAGCATTTT.